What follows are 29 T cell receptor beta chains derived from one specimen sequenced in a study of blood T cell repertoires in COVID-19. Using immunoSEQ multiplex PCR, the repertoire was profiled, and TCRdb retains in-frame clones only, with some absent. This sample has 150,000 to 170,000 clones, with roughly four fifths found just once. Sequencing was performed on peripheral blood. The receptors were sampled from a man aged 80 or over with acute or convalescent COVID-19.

This CDR3 is CASSPGQGFYNEQFF. The CDR3 DNA reads TGTGCCAGCTCGCCGGGACAGGGCTTTTACAATGAGCAGTTCTTC. This chain connects TRBV18 to TRBJ2-1; 9 positions agree with TRBD1. J lost 4 bases, V lost 6 bases, and 7 bases had no gene match. Germline lookup yields CDR1 KGHSH and CDR2 LQKENI. This CDR3 has 15 amino acids.

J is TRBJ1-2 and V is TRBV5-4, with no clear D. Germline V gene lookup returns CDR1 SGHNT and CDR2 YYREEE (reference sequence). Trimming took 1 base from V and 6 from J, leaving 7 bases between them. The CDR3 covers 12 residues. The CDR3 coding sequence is TGTGCCAGCAGCTTGAAACAAGATGGCTACACCTTC. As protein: CASSLKQDGYTF.

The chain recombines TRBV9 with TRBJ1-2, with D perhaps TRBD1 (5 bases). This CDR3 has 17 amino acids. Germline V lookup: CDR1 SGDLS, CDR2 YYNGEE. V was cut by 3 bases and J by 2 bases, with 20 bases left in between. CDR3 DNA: TGTGCCAGCAGCGCCTTGATTGGGCGGAGGGGAAACTATGGCTACACCTTC. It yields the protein CASSALIGRRGNYGYTF.

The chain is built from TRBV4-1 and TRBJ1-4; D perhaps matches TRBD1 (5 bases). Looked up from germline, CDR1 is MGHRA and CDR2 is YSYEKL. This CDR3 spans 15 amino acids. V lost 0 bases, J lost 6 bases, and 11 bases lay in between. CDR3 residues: CASSQDRQGYEKLFF. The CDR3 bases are TGCGCCAGCAGCCAAGATCGGCAGGGATATGAAAAACTGTTTTTT.

The CDR3 DNA is TGTGCCAGCACCCTAGGAGCAGGGTCAGAGACCCAGTACTTC. Protein product: CASTLGAGSETQYF. The chain is built from TRBV28 and TRBJ2-5, with a possible D match to TRBD1 (5 bases). Germline values: CDR1 MDHEN, CDR2 SYDVKM. Trimming stripped 7 bases from V and 4 bases from J, with 16 bases between. The CDR3 is made up of 14 amino acids.

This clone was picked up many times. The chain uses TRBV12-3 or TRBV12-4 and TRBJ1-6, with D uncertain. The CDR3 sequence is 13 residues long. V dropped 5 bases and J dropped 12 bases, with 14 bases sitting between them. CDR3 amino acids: CASSPVRLGPLHF. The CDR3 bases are TGTGCCAGCAGTCCTGTCCGACTAGGACCCCTCCACTTT.

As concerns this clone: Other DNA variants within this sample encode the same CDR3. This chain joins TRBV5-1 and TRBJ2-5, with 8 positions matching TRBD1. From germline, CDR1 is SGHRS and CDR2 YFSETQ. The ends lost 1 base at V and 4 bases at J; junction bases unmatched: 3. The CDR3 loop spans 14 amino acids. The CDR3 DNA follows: TGCGCCAGCAGCTTGCAGGGGGCGGGAGAGACCCAGTACTTC. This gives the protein CASSLQGAGETQYF. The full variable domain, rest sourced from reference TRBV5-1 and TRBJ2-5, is KAGVTQTPRYLIKTRGQQVTLSCSPISGHRSVSWYQQTPGQGLQFLFEYFSETQRNKGNFPGRFSGRQFSNSRSEMNVSTLELGDSALYLCASSLQGAGETQYFGPGTRLLVL.

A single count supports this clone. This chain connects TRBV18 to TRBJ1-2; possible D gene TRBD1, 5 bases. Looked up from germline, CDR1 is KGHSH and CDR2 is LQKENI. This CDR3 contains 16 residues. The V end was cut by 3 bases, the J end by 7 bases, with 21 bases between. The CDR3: CASSPRQVGGGAGYTF. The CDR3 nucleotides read TGTGCCAGCTCACCCAGGCAGGTCGGGGGTGGCGCTGGCTACACCTTC.

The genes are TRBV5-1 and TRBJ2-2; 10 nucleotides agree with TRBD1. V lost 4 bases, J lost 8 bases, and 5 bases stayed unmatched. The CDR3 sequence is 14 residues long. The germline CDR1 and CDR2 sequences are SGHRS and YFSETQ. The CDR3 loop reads CASSKRTGGGELFF. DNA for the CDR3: TGCGCCAGCAGCAAACGGACAGGGGGTGGGGAGCTGTTTTTT.

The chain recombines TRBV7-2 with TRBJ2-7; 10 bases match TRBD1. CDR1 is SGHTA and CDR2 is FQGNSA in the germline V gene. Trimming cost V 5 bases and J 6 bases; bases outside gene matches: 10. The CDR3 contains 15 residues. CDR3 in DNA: TGTGCCAGCAGCCATACCGGGACAGGGGAGCGCGAGCAGTACTTC. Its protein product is CASSHTGTGEREQYF.

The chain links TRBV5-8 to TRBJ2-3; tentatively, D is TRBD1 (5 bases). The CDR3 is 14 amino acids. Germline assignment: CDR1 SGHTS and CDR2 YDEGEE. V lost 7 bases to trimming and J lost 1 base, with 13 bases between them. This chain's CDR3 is CASVARVGTDTQYF. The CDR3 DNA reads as TGTGCCAGCGTGGCCAGGGTGGGCACAGATACGCAGTATTTT. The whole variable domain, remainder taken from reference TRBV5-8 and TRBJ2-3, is EAGVTQSPTHLIKTRGQQATLRCSPISGHTSVYWYQQALGLGLQFLLWYDEGEERNRGNFPPRFSGRQFPNYSSELNVNALELEDSALYLCASVARVGTDTQYFGPGTRLTVL.

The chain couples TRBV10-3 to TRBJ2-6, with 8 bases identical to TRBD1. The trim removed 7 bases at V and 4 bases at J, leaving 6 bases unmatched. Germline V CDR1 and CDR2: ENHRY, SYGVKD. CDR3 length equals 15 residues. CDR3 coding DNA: TGTGCCATCAACCAGGGGGCGCAAGGGGCCAACGTCCTGACTTTC. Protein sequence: CAINQGAQGANVLTF.

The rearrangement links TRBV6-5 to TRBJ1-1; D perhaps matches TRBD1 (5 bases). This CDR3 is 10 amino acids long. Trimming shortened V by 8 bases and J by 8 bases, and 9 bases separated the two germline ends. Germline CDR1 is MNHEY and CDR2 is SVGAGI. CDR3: CASLDREAFF. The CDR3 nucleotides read TGTGCCAGCCTCGACAGAGAAGCTTTCTTT.

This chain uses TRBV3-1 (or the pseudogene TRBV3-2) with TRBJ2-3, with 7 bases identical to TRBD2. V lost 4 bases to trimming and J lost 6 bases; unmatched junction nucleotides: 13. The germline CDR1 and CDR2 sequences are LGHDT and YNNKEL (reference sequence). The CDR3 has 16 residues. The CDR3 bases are TGTGCCAGCAGCCCAAGACTAGCCCTCTTATCGGATACGCAGTATTTT. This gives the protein CASSPRLALLSDTQYF.

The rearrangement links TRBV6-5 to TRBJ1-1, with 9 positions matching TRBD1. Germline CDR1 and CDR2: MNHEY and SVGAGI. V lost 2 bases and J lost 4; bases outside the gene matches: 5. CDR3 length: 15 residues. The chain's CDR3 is CASSYQQGAGTEAFF. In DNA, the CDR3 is TGTGCCAGCAGTTACCAACAGGGGGCAGGCACTGAAGCTTTCTTT.

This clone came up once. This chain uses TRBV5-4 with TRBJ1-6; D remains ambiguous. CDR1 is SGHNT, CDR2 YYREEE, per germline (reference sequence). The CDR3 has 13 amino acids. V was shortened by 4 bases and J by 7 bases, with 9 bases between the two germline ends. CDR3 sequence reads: CASSLDLNSPLHF. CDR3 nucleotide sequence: TGTGCCAGCAGCCTGGACTTGAATTCACCCCTCCACTTT.

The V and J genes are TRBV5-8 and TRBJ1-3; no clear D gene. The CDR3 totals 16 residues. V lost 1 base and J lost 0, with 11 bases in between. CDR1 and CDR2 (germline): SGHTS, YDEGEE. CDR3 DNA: TGTGCCAGCAGCTTGAAACCGGTGCTCTCTGGAAACACCATATATTTT. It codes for CASSLKPVLSGNTIYF.

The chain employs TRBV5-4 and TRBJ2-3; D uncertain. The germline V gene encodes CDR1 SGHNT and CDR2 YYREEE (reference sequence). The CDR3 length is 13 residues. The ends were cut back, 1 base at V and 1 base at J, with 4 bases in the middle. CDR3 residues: CASSLSGTDTQYF. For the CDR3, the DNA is TGTGCCAGCAGCTTGTCTGGCACAGATACGCAGTATTTT.

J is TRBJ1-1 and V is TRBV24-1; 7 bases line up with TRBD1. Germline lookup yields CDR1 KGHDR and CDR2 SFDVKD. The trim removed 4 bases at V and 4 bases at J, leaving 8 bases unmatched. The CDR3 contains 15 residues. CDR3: CATSESTGRLTEAFF. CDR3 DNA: TGTGCCACCAGTGAATCGACAGGGAGGCTCACTGAAGCTTTCTTT.

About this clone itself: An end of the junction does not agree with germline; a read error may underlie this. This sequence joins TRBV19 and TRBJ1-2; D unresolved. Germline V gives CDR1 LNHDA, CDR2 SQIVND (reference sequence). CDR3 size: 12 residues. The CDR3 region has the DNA TGTGCCAGTAGTATAGCCCAGGAACTCAAGCAATTC. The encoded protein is CASSIAQELKQF.

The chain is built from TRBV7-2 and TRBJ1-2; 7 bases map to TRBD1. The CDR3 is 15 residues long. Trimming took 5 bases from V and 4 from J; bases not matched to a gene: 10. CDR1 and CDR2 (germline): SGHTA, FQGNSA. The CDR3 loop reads CASSPAGGQGYGYTF. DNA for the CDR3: TGTGCCAGCAGCCCCGCAGGGGGTCAGGGCTATGGCTACACCTTC.

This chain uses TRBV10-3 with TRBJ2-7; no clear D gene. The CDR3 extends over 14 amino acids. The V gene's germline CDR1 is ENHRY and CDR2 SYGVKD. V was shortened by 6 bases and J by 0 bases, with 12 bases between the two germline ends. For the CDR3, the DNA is TGTGCCATCAGGAACATGGAGAGCTCCTACGAGCAGTACTTC. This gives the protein CAIRNMESSYEQYF.

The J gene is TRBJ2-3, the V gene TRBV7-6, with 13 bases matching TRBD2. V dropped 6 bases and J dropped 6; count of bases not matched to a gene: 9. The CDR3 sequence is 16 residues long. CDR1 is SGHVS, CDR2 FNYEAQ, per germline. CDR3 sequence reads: CASSGLAGALPDTQYF. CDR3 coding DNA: TGTGCCAGCAGTGGACTAGCGGGGGCCCTACCGGATACGCAGTATTTT.

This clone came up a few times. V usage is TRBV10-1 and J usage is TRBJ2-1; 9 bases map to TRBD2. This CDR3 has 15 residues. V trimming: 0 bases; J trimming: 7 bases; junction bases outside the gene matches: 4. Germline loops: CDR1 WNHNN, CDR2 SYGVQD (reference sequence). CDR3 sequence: CASSESSGGLNEQFF. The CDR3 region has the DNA TGCGCCAGCAGTGAGTCGAGCGGGGGGTTGAATGAGCAGTTCTTC.

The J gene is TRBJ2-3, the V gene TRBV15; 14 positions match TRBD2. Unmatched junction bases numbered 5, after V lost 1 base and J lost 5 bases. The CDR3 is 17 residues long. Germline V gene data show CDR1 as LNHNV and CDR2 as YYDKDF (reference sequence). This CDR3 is CATSRGLAGGPGDTQYF. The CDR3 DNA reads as TGTGCCACCAGCAGAGGACTAGCGGGGGGGCCGGGAGATACGCAGTATTTT.

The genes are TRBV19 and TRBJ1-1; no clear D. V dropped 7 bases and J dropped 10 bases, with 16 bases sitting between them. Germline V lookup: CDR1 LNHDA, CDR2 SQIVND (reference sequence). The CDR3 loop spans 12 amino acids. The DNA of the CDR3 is TGTGCCAGTATTAGGGCCCCGGCGGGAGCTTTCTTT. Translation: CASIRAPAGAFF.

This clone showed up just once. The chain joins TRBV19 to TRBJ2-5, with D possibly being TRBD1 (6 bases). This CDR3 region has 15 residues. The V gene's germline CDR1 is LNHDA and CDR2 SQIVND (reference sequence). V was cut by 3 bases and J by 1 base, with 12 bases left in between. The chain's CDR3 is CASSIQGHPQETQYF. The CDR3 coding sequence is TGTGCCAGTAGTATCCAGGGACATCCCCAAGAGACCCAGTACTTC.

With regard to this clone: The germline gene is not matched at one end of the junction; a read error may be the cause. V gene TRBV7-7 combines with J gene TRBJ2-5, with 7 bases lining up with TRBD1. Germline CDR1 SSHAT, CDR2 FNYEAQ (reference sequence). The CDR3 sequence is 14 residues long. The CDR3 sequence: CASSPQTGQETQYF. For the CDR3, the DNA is TGTGCTAGCAGCCCGCAGACAGGGCAAGAGACCCAGTACTTC.

The CDR3 DNA is TGTGCCAGCAGTGAAGGAGGTAAACCCCAAGCTTTCTTT. It yields the protein CASSEGGKPQAFF. V gene TRBV2 combines with J gene TRBJ1-1; no firm D call. Trimming pared 1 base from V and 9 bases from J, leaving 12 bases between. The CDR3 extends over 13 amino acids. The germline gives CDR1 SNHLY, CDR2 FYNNEI.